Given below is one T cell receptor (beta chain) in context. The germline V gene encodes CDR1 SQVTM and CDR2 ANQGSEA. The length of the CDR3 is 13 residues. V gave up 7 bases and J gave up 3 bases, with 16 bases separating them. These data come from a study of control samples from healthy donors and cancer patients. Measured with immunoSEQ multiplex PCR; TCRdb has only the in-frame clones, and not every one. The sample lists 5,500 to 7,500 clones, approximately 72% occurring once. The receptor was derived from a male donor with melanoma. Sequenced material: formalin-fixed, paraffin-embedded tissue. V usage is TRBV29-1 and J usage is TRBJ2-7, with D maybe TRBD1 (6 bases). Written as DNA, the CDR3 is TGCAGCGCGCAACGGAGAGGGGGCTACGAGCAGTACTTC. Its translation: CSAQRRGGYEQYF.